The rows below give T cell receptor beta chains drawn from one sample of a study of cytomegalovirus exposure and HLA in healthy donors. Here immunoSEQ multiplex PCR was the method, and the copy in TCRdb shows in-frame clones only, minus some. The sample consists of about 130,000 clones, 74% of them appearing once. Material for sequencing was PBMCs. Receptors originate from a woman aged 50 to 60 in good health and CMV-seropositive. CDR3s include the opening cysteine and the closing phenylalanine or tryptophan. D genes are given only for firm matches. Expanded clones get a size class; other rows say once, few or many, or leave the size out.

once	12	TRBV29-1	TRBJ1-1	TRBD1	CSLRQGHSEAFF	TGCAGCTTACGACAGGGCCATTCAGAAGCTTTCTTT
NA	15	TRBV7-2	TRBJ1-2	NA	CASSPARGGAWGYTF	TGTGCCAGCAGCCCCGCTAGGGGGGGGGCGTGGGGCTACACCTTC
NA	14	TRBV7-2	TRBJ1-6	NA	CASSLGILGSPLHF	TGTGCCAGCAGCCTAGGAATCCTCGGTTCACCCCTCCACTTT
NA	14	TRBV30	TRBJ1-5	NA	CAWSGGGGNQPQHF	TGTGCCTGGAGTGGGGGCGGGGGCAATCAGCCCCAGCATTTT
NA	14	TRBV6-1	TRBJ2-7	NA	CASSGGLGGYEQYF	TGTGCCAGCAGTGGGGGGTTAGGGGGCTACGAGCAGTACTTC
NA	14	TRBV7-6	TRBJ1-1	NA	CASSLNRANTEAFF	TGTGCCAGCAGCTTAAACAGGGCGAACACTGAAGCTTTCTTT
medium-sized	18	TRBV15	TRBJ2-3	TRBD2	CATSRELAGGPSTDTQYF	TGTGCCACCAGCAGAGAACTAGCGGGGGGGCCTAGCACAGATACGCAGTATTTT
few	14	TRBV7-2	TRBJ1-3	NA	CASSLGAGGNTIYF	TGTGCCAGCAGCTTAGGGGCGGGGGGAAACACCATATATTTT
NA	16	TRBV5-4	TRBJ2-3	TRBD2	CASSYPRPAGVDTQYF	TGTGCCAGCAGCTACCCCAGGCCAGCGGGGGTTGATACGCAGTATTTT
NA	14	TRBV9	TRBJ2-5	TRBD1	CATTPDRREETQYF	TGTGCCACCACCCCGGACAGGAGAGAAGAGACCCAGTACTTC
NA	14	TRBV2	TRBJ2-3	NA	CASTAGPSTDTQYF	TGTGCCAGCACGGCGGGACCTAGCACAGATACGCAGTATTTT
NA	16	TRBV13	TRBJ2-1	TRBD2	CASSLGLAGHYNEQFF	TGTGCCAGCAGCTTGGGACTAGCGGGACATTACAATGAGCAGTTCTTC
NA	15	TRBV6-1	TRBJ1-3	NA	CASSEMGLSGNTIYF	TGTGCCAGCAGTGAAATGGGCCTCTCTGGAAACACCATATATTTT
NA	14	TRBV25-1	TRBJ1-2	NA	CASSKRTANYGYTF	TGTGCCAGCAGTAAAAGGACAGCTAACTATGGCTACACCTTC
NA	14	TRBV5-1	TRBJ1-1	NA	CDSSLDRGNTEAFF	TGCGACAGCAGCTTGGATCGAGGGAACACTGAAGCTTTCTTT
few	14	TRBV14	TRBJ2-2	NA	CASSLAARFIELFF	TGTGCCAGCAGCCTTGCCGCTCGGTTTATTGAGCTGTTTTTT
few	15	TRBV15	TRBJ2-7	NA	CATSLGGATMDEQYF	TGTGCCACCAGCCTTGGGGGGGCTACTATGGACGAGCAGTACTTC
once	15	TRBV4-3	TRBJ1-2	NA	CASSQVASGNDGYTF	TGCGCCAGCAGCCAAGTGGCTTCGGGGAACGATGGCTACACCTTC
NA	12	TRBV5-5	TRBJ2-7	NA	CASSLLAVEQYF	TGTGCCAGCAGCTTATTAGCGGTAGAGCAGTACTTC
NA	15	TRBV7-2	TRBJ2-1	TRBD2	CASSPTSGGKNEQFF	TGTGCCAGCAGCCCGACTAGCGGGGGAAAGAATGAGCAGTTCTTC
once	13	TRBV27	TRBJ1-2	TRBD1	CASSFIQGGGYTF	TGTGCCAGCAGTTTCATACAGGGGGGTGGCTACACCTTC
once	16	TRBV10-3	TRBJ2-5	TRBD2	CAISPRTSDLSRTQYF	TGTGCCATCAGTCCCCGGACTAGCGACCTTAGTCGGACCCAGTACTTC